The T cell receptor beta chain under discussion was sequenced for a study of long-term antiretroviral therapy in people with HIV. General study points: Post-ART samples showed increased diversity that remained below transplant donor control levels. Pre-ART-expanded clones dominated the repertoire at all time points.

There are a few counts of this clone. Its target is unknown. Specimens carried roughly 0.95-11 million cryopreserved PBMC before DNA extraction. Researchers report immunoSEQ v3.0 was run at survey level. Using immunoSEQ multiplex PCR, the repertoire was profiled, and TCRdb retains in-frame clones only, with some absent. This table holds roughly 32,000 clones, 65% to 90% found once. The receptor was isolated from a man younger than 35 with HIV. The sequencing here drew on unsorted PBMCs, taken 3.3 years after starting antiretroviral therapy.

Here the CDR3 reads CASSPWTGAPNGYTF. The CDR3, as DNA: TGTGCCAGCAGCCCATGGACAGGGGCGCCAAATGGCTACACCTTC. The chain joins TRBV4-2 to TRBJ1-2, with 9 bases fitting TRBD1. Germline CDR1 and CDR2: LGHNA and YNFKEQ. With 4 bases clipped from V and 6 bases from J, the junction kept 9 bases outside the gene matches. The CDR3 spans 15 residues.